This paragraph covers one T cell receptor beta chain sequence. This sample is part of a study of cytomegalovirus exposure and HLA in healthy donors. Germline-derived CDR1 and CDR2 are LNHDA and SQIVND (reference sequence). V gave up 3 bases and J gave up 5 bases, with 10 bases separating them. CDR3 length: 14 amino acids. In the PCR, 60 Vbeta and 13 Jbeta primers were used. Only in-frame clones appear in the TCRdb table, and some are missing; sequencing was by immunoSEQ multiplex PCR. The table shows approximately 82,000 clones, with more than 60% occurring only once. Sequenced sample: PBMCs. The J gene is TRBJ1-4, the V gene TRBV19, with a possible D match to TRBD1 (6 bases). This TCR was sampled from a man in his forties or fifties in good health and CMV-seronegative. The CDR3 reads CASSMWTVNEKLFF. CDR3 in DNA: TGTGCCAGTAGTATGTGGACAGTCAATGAAAAACTGTTTTTT. The variable domain in full, with the rest retrieved from reference TRBV19 and TRBJ1-4, is DGGITQSPKYLFRKEGQNVTLSCEQNLNHDAMYWYRQDPGQGLRLIYYSQIVNDFQKGDIAEGYSVSREKKESFPLTVTSAQKNPTAFYLCASSMWTVNEKLFFGSGTQLSVL.